Following are 17 T cell receptor beta chains from one sample sequenced in a study of regulatory T cells in long-lasting Graves disease. HTBI primers from iRepertoire and Arm-PCR of CDR3 regions yielded the TCR beta libraries. TCRdb redid the calling of the multiplex PCR reads with MiXCR, one entry per CDR3 protein. This sample carries fewer than 450,000 distinct CDR3 sequences, about a fifth of them seen once, and the ten largest clones take about a fifth. Documented time point: persistent/refractory GD, antithyroid drugs over 5 years with positive TRAb. RNA from PBMCs was the source of the TCR library. Sequenced here: peripheral blood mononuclear cells (PBMCs), sampled when the disease was refractory, from a patient treated with antithyroid drugs. The receptors here all came from a female donor with Graves disease.

This clonotype occurred many times. The gene calls are TRBV13 and TRBJ1-1; no clear D. Trimming shortened V by 3 bases and J by 0 bases, and 11 bases separated the two germline ends. The CDR3 sequence is 15 residues long. Germline V CDR1 and CDR2: PRHDT, FYEKMQ (reference sequence). The CDR3 spells CASSFPSELNTEAFF. In DNA, the CDR3 is TGTGCCAGCAGCTTTCCTTCGGAACTGAACACTGAAGCTTTCTTT. The complete variable domain, with remaining parts taken from reference TRBV13 and TRBJ1-1, reads AAGVIQSPRHLIKEKRETATLKCYPIPRHDTVYWYQQGPGQDPQFLISFYEKMQSDKGSIPDRFSAQQFSDYHSELNMSSLELGDSALYFCASSFPSELNTEAFFGQGTRLTVV.

The rearrangement uses TRBV20-1 and TRBJ1-5; D call uncertain. CDR1 DFQATT and CDR2 SNEGSKA come from the germline V gene (reference sequence). This CDR3 contains 13 residues. Trimming took 3 bases from V and 3 from J, leaving 9 bases between them. The CDR3 region has the DNA TGCAGTGCTAGCGGGCGGAACAATCAGCCCCAGCATTTT. This translates into CSASGRNNQPQHF.

This clonotype was observed many times. The chain is built from TRBV28 and TRBJ1-2, with TRBD1 as a possible D gene (5 bases). This CDR3 is 14 amino acids long. The germline CDR1 and CDR2 sequences are MDHEN and SYDVKM. V shed 8 bases and J shed 4 bases, with 17 bases lying between them. Here the CDR3 reads CASSTPGGVYGYTF. CDR3 DNA: TGTGCCAGCTCAACACCGGGGGGTGTCTATGGCTACACCTTC.

The chain couples TRBV19 to TRBJ2-2; tentatively, D is TRBD1 (5 bases). This CDR3 comprises 15 residues. Germline CDR1 and CDR2: LNHDA and SQIVND (reference sequence). Trimming left V 5 bases short and J 5 bases short, with 15 bases between. The DNA for the CDR3 is TGTGCCAGTAGTCAGTTCGGACGGACAACCGGGGAGCTGTTTTTT. Amino acid sequence: CASSQFGRTTGELFF.

Only a few counts were recorded for this clonotype. This chain links TRBV7-9 with TRBJ2-2; 9 bases fit TRBD2. The CDR3 is 15 residues long. The J segment lost 3 bases and the V segment lost 2 bases, leaving 1 base of the junction unmatched. CDR1 SEHNR and CDR2 FQNEAQ come from the germline V gene (reference sequence). The chain's CDR3 is CASSLRTSDTGELFF. The DNA of the CDR3 is TGTGCCAGCAGCTTAAGGACTAGCGACACCGGGGAGCTGTTTTTT.

The chain combines TRBV4-2 with TRBJ2-1; the D gene could be TRBD1 or TRBD2 (5 bases each). V dropped 3 bases and J dropped 6 bases, with 9 bases sitting between them. Germline V gene data show CDR1 as LGHNA and CDR2 as YNFKEQ. CDR3 size: 13 residues. CDR3 protein: CASSQGPSNEQFF. The CDR3 nucleotides are TGTGCCAGCAGCCAGGGACCGAGCAATGAGCAGTTCTTC.

In the case of this clonotype: Being one base from a much bigger clone, this may be a read error. The V and J genes are TRBV7-9 and TRBJ2-7; 9 bases match TRBD1. Germline assignment: CDR1 SEHNR and CDR2 FQNEAQ (reference sequence). This CDR3 spans 14 amino acids. DNA for the CDR3: TGTGCCGGCAGCCCCCCGGGACAGGGCTACGAGCAGTACTTC. Protein sequence: CAGSPPGQGYEQYF.

In this sample, this clonotype turned up a few times. The chain links TRBV7-9 to TRBJ2-7; D may be TRBD1 (6 bases). CDR3 length equals 12 residues. V lost 3 bases and J 7 bases, leaving 10 bases between the germline ends. The V gene's germline CDR1 is SEHNR and CDR2 FQNEAQ (reference sequence). Written as DNA, the CDR3 is TGTGCCAGCAGCTTCGGACAGCTAGAGCAGTACTTC. Translating gives CASSFGQLEQYF.

V and J are TRBV7-3 and TRBJ1-5; no clear D gene. CDR1 is SGHTA and CDR2 is FQGTGA in the germline V gene. Trimming took off 5 bases at V and 7 bases at J, with 12 bases between the two ends. The CDR3 extends over 13 amino acids. The CDR3 DNA sequence: TGTGCCAGCAGCCGTGCCATTGGACAGCCCCAGCATTTT. It translates to CASSRAIGQPQHF.

This clonotype was seen at least ten times. The J gene is TRBJ1-1, the V gene TRBV29-1, with unresolved D. Trimming stripped 4 bases from V and 8 bases from J, with 8 bases between. CDR1 is SQVTM and CDR2 is ANQGSEA in the germline V gene. The CDR3 covers 10 residues. CDR3 sequence reads: CSVGTAEAFF. In DNA, the CDR3 is TGCAGCGTTGGGACTGCAGAAGCTTTCTTT.

Ten or more counts support this clonotype. This chain uses TRBV27 with TRBJ2-5, with a tentative D call TRBD1 (5 bases). The V end was cut by 4 bases, the J end by 5 bases, with 17 bases between. This CDR3 has 15 residues. Germline V lookup: CDR1 MNHEY, CDR2 SMNVEV (reference sequence). The chain's CDR3 is CASSSPGQDSETQYF. CDR3 nucleotide sequence: TGTGCCAGCAGTTCCCCTGGACAAGATAGCGAGACCCAGTACTTC.

As concerns this clonotype: Being one base from a much bigger clone, this may be a read error. The chain couples TRBV20-1 to TRBJ2-7, with 8 bases matching TRBD1. The CDR3 contains 14 residues. The V gene's germline CDR1 is DFQATT and CDR2 SNEGSKA (reference sequence). The CDR3 DNA reads as TGCAGTGCTAGAGGGGACAGGATGCCCTACGAGCTGTACTTC. It encodes CSARGDRMPYELYF.

This clonotype was seen ten or more times. The J gene is TRBJ2-5, the V gene TRBV11-2; D is ambiguous. CDR1 is SGHAT and CDR2 is FQNNGV in the germline V gene. V was shortened by 4 bases and J by 0 bases, with 9 bases between the two germline ends. CDR3 length: 14 residues. The CDR3 coding sequence is TGTGCCAGCAGCTACGGAGTTTACCAAGAGACCCAGTACTTC. This gives the protein CASSYGVYQETQYF.

V usage is TRBV25-1 and J usage is TRBJ1-5; D may be TRBD1 (5 bases). Between the trimmed V and J ends, which lost 6 bases and 0 bases, there was a span of 21 bases. The CDR3 consists of 18 residues. Germline V gene data show CDR1 as MGHDK and CDR2 as SYGVNS. CDR3 sequence: CASSATGTYYASNQPQHF. The CDR3, as DNA: TGTGCCAGCAGCGCCACCGGGACCTACTACGCTAGCAATCAGCCCCAGCATTTT.

This clonotype was observed many times. The V gene is TRBV30, the J gene TRBJ2-7; no clear D. The CDR3 length is 11 residues. Looked up from germline, CDR1 is GTSNPN and CDR2 is SVGIG (reference sequence). V was clipped by 2 bases and J by 3 bases, with 5 bases between them. CDR3 DNA sequence: TGTGCCTGGAGTAGCCTCTACGAGCAGTACTTC. Protein product: CAWSSLYEQYF.

The chain combines TRBV20-1 with TRBJ2-7, with D possibly matching TRBD2 (6 bases). V lost 1 base to trimming and J lost 2 bases, with 9 bases between them. Germline V gene sequence: CDR1 DFQATT, CDR2 SNEGSKA (reference sequence). CDR3 length: 13 residues. As DNA, the CDR3 is TGCAGTGCTAGAGGCAGGGAGGCCTACGAGCAGTACTTC. It translates to CSARGREAYEQYF.

The chain links TRBV11-2 to TRBJ2-1; 7 bases fit TRBD1. The CDR3 covers 16 residues. Per the germline V gene, CDR1 is SGHAT and CDR2 is FQNNGV. V lost 3 bases and J lost 0; bases outside the gene matches: 5. The CDR3 sequence is CASSLGRDSSYNEQFF. CDR3 coding DNA: TGTGCCAGCAGCTTGGGCCGGGACAGCTCCTACAATGAGCAGTTCTTC.